This T cell receptor (beta chain) was found in a study of shared clonotypes between healthy human individuals. Overall study: Samples came from two female and a few male donors aged 18 to 49.

In germline, CDR1 is MDHEN, CDR2 SYDVKM. The junction had 13 bases not matched to a gene; V was cut back by 5 bases and J by 5 bases. The CDR3 covers 17 residues. Deep level was the assay's run setting. Every subset's genomic DNA went evenly onto several immunoSEQ plates. Generated by immunoSEQ multiplex PCR, the TCRdb table keeps only in-frame clones and is missing some. Here the sample spans roughly 490,000 clones, roughly 85% being singletons. The chain links TRBV28 to TRBJ2-1, with TRBD2 identical over 9 bases. The receptor was derived from a woman aged 35 to 49 in good health. Some clones in this sample may be carry-over from other donors' samples. Specimen: PBMCs. CDR3 in DNA: TGTGCCAGCAGTCAATTAGCGGGAGAAGGTAAAGACAATGAGCAGTTCTTC. Translated, it gives CASSQLAGEGKDNEQFF.